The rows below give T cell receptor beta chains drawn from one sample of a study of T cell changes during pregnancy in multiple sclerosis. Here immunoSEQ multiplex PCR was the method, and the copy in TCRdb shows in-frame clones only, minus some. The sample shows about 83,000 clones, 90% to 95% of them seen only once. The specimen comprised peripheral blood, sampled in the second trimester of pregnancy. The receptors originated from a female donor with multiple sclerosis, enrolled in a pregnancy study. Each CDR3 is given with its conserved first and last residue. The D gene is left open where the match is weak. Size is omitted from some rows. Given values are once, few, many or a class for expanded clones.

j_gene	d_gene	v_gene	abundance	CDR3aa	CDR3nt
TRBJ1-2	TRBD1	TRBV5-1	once	CASSLADRGYGYTF	TGCGCCAGCAGCTTGGCTGACAGGGGGTACGGCTACACCTTC
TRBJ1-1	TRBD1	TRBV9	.	CASSTGVNTEAFF	TGTGCCAGCAGTACAGGGGTTAACACTGAAGCTTTCTTT
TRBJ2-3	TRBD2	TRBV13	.	CASSLAVSDTQYF	TGTGCCAGCAGCCTAGCGGTGTCAGATACGCAGTATTTT
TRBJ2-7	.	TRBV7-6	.	CASSLEQGSFEQYF	TGTGCCAGCAGCTTAGAACAGGGTAGTTTCGAGCAGTACTTC
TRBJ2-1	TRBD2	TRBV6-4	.	CASSAALADYNEQFF	TGTGCCAGCAGTGCTGCACTAGCGGATTACAATGAGCAGTTCTTC
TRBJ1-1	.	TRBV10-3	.	CAISDPDSTEAFF	TGTGCCATCAGTGATCCGGACTCCACTGAAGCTTTCTTT
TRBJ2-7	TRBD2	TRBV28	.	CASSLNPGRRAGVGYEQYF	TGTGCCAGCAGTTTAAATCCGGGACGAAGGGCGGGAGTTGGGTACGAGCAGTACTTC
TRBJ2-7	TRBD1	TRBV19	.	CASSATGGAYEQYF	TGTGCCAGTAGTGCCACAGGGGGCGCCTACGAGCAGTACTTC
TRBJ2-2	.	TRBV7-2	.	CASSRENTGELFF	TGTGCCAGCAGCCGGGAGAACACCGGGGAGCTGTTTTTT
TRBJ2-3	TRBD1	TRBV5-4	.	CASSLQTGATDTQYF	TGTGCCAGCAGCTTGCAAACAGGGGCCACAGATACGCAGTATTTT
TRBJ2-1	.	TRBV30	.	CAWNRLRGYNEQFF	TGTGCCTGGAACCGGTTAAGGGGTTACAATGAGCAGTTCTTC
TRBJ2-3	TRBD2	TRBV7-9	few	CASWTSGRRSDTQYF	TGTGCCAGCTGGACTAGCGGGAGAAGGTCAGATACGCAGTATTTT
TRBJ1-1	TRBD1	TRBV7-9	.	CASRLDRGQTEAFF	TGTGCCAGCAGACTCGACAGGGGGCAGACTGAAGCTTTCTTT
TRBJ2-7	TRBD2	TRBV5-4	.	CASSSGLAGGEQYF	TGTGCCAGCAGCTCGGGACTAGCGGGAGGGGAGCAGTACTTC
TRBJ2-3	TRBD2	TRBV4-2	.	CASSQGTSGPTDTQYF	TGTGCCAGCAGCCAAGGGACTAGCGGGCCCACAGATACGCAGTATTTT
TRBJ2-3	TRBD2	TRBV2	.	CASSVRTSGTDTQYF	TGTGCCAGCAGTGTTCGGACTAGCGGCACAGATACGCAGTATTTT
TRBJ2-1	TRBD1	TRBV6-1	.	CASSGKTGGNEQFF	TGTGCCAGCAGTGGGAAGACAGGGGGCAATGAGCAGTTCTTC
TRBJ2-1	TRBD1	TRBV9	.	CASSPRTGWANNEQFF	TGTGCCAGCAGCCCAAGGACAGGGTGGGCCAACAATGAGCAGTTCTTC
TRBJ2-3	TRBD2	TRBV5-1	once	CASSLGDYSDTQYF	TGCGCCAGCAGCTTGGGGGACTATTCAGATACGCAGTATTTT
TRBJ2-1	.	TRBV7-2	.	CASSSLVPAEQFF	TGTGCCAGCAGCTCCTTGGTCCCCGCGGAGCAGTTCTTC
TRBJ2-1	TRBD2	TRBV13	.	CASSLGPSGSIEQFF	TGTGCCAGCAGCTTAGGTCCTAGCGGGAGCATTGAGCAGTTCTTC
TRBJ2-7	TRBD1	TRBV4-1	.	CASSHSQGAASEQYF	TGCGCCAGCAGCCATTCACAGGGGGCGGCAAGCGAGCAGTACTTC
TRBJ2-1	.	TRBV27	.	CASSSSSYNEQFF	TGTGCCAGCAGTTCTAGCTCCTACAATGAGCAGTTCTTC
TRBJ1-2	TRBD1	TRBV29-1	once	CSVEGDRTGYTF	TGCAGCGTTGAAGGGGACAGGACTGGCTACACCTTC